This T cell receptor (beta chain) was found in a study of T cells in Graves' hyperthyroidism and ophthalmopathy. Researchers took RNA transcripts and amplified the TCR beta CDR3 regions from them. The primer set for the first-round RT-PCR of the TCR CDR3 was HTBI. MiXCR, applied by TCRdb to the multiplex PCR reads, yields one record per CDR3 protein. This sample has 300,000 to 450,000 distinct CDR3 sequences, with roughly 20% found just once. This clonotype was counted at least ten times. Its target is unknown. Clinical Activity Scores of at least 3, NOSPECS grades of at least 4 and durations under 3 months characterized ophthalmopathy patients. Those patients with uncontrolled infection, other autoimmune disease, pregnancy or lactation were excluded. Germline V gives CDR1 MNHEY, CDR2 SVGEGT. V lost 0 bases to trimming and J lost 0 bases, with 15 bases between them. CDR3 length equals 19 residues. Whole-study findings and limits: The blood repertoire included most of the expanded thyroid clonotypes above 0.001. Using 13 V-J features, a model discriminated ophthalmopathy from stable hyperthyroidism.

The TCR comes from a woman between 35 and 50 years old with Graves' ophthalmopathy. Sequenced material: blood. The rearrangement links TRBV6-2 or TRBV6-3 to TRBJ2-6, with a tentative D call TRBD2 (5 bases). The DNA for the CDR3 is TGTGCCAGCAGTTACTCATGGAGGCCGAACCTCTCTGGGGCCAACGTCCTGACTTTC. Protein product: CASSYSWRPNLSGANVLTF.